Shown below are 29 T cell receptor beta chains from a single sample sequenced in a study of T-cell memory formation after mild COVID-19. MiXCR, run by TCRdb on the 5' RACE reads, gives a single entry per CDR3 protein. Here the sample spans roughly 190,000 distinct CDR3 sequences, 10% being singletons. Sequenced input: PBMCs or a T cell subset sorted from them (not recorded which). All receptors come from a man between 18 and 29 years old who had mild COVID-19 (a few samples of this study predate the infection). Cell type and time point are not known.

The chain carries TRBV29-1 and TRBJ1-3; D gene uncertain. Germline values: CDR1 SQVTM, CDR2 ANQGSEA. The CDR3 has 15 amino acids. V was trimmed by 7 bases and J by 2 bases, leaving 18 bases between them. Written as DNA, the CDR3 is TGCAGCGCCGCAAAGCAGGCCGGTCCTGGAAACACCATATATTTT. Encoded protein: CSAAKQAGPGNTIYF.

The rearrangement links TRBV6-5 to TRBJ2-3; D gene uncertain. The CDR3 has 12 residues. V shed 6 bases and J shed 14 bases, with 18 bases lying between them. Germline V gene sequence: CDR1 MNHEY, CDR2 SVGAGI. The DNA of the CDR3 is TGTGCCAGCAGCTCAACCGGGCCAGGCGTGTATTTT. Its protein product is CASSSTGPGVYF.

Worth noting for this clonotype: One junction end disagrees with the germline gene, perhaps due to a read error. The chain recombines TRBV7-3 with TRBJ2-6, with D possibly TRBD1 on 6 matching bases. Per germline, CDR1 SGHTA and CDR2 FQGTGA. The CDR3 length is 13 residues. The CDR3 nucleotides are TGTGCCAGCAGCCCCCCAGGGGACAACGTCCTGACTTTC. Translated, it gives CASSPPGDNVLTF.

This clonotype was seen only a few times. The chain joins TRBV20-1 to TRBJ1-1; D remains ambiguous. CDR1 and CDR2 (germline): DFQATT, SNEGSKA (reference sequence). V lost 6 bases to trimming and J lost 11 bases, with 13 bases between them. This CDR3 contains 10 residues. The CDR3 region is CSALQRVAFF. Here the CDR3 DNA reads TGCAGTGCCCTCCAACGTGTTGCTTTCTTT.

This clonotype has more than one count but fewer than ten. The chain uses TRBV11-3 and TRBJ2-2; no clear D gene. Looked up from germline, CDR1 is SGHNT and CDR2 is YENEEA. The CDR3 is 13 amino acids. The V end was cut by 1 base, the J end by 3 bases, with 3 bases between. As DNA, the CDR3 is TGTGCCAGCAGCTTAGTTTACACCGGGGAGCTGTTTTTT. Its protein is CASSLVYTGELFF.

The chain employs TRBV7-8 and TRBJ1-6; possible D gene TRBD1, 5 bases. V lost 1 base, J lost 14 bases, and 24 bases lay in between. The CDR3 runs to 17 residues. From germline, CDR1 is SGHVS and CDR2 FQNEAQ. This CDR3 is CASSLGRDGLQGRTLHF. The CDR3 DNA follows: TGTGCCAGCAGCTTAGGCAGGGACGGTCTTCAGGGTAGGACCCTCCACTTT.

Only a few counts were recorded for this clonotype. This chain joins TRBV4-3 and TRBJ1-6; D unresolved. Germline V CDR1 and CDR2: LGHNA, YSLEER. The CDR3 runs to 16 residues. V was trimmed by 3 bases and J by 7 bases, leaving 16 bases between them. The CDR3 protein is CASSQTAGQDNSPLHF. In DNA form, the CDR3 reads TGCGCCAGCAGCCAGACCGCTGGTCAGGACAATTCACCCCTCCACTTT.

DNA of the CDR3: TGTGCCACCAGCAGAGAAGTGAAGATCCTTAATGAAAAACTGTTTTTT. This translates into CATSREVKILNEKLFF. The chain recombines TRBV15 with TRBJ1-4; the D is unclear. V lost 0 bases and J 4 bases, leaving 12 bases between the germline ends. The CDR3 consists of 16 residues. Per the germline V gene, CDR1 is LNHNV and CDR2 is YYDKDF (reference sequence).

This clonotype turned up a few times. This sequence joins TRBV20-1 and TRBJ2-3; 14 bases fit TRBD2. CDR3 size: 14 residues. Per the germline V gene, CDR1 is DFQATT and CDR2 is SNEGSKA (reference sequence). The V segment lost 5 bases and the J segment 5 bases; nucleotides outside the gene matches: 3. CDR3 protein: CSAETSGGEDTQYF. CDR3 coding DNA: TGCAGTGCTGAGACTAGCGGGGGGGAAGATACGCAGTATTTT.

This clonotype was found a few times. This chain links TRBV12-3 or TRBV12-4 with TRBJ2-7, with TRBD2 matching 9 bases. The CDR3 spans 14 residues. Trimming cost V 6 bases and J 3 bases; bases outside gene matches: 6. The CDR3 sequence is CASRSSGALYEQYF. DNA for the CDR3: TGTGCCAGCAGGTCTAGCGGGGCTCTCTACGAGCAGTACTTC.

V and J are TRBV29-1 and TRBJ1-1, with 8 bases matching TRBD1. J lost 1 base, V lost 6 bases, and 7 bases had no gene match. There are 14 residues in the CDR3. Germline lookup yields CDR1 SQVTM and CDR2 ANQGSEA. The CDR3 sequence: CSVATGGRNTEAFF. DNA of the CDR3: TGCAGCGTGGCCACAGGGGGGAGGAACACTGAAGCTTTCTTT. The whole variable domain, filled in from reference TRBV29-1 and TRBJ1-1, reads SAVISQKPSRDICQRGTSLTIQCQVDSQVTMMFWYRQQPGQSLTLIATANQGSEATYESGFVIDKFPISRPNLTFSTLTVSNMSPEDSSIYLCSVATGGRNTEAFFGQGTRLTVV.

Concerning this clonotype: Just one base apart from a much larger clone, this may be a read error. The conserved phenylalanine or tryptophan normally closing the CDR3 is absent here, so this likely arose from a read error. V gene TRBV20-1 combines with J gene TRBJ2-1, with a tentative D call TRBD2 (5 bases). Germline CDR1 is DFQATT and CDR2 is SNEGSKA (reference sequence). CDR3 size: 12 residues. V lost 5 bases and J 8 bases, leaving 13 bases between the germline ends. The CDR3 spells CSAAGEGDEQFL. Here the CDR3 DNA reads TGCAGTGCTGCCGGAGAGGGTGATGAGCAGTTCTTA.

The chain has TRBV24-1 and TRBJ2-1; the match to TRBD1 covers 9 bases. The germline V gene encodes CDR1 KGHDR and CDR2 SFDVKD. V was clipped by 2 bases and J by 6 bases; unmatched bases: 7. The CDR3 is 16 residues long. The CDR3 DNA reads as TGTGCCACCAGTGATTCCGGGACAGGGATTTTCAATGAGCAGTTCTTC. Protein product: CATSDSGTGIFNEQFF.

This clonotype turned up a few times. This chain connects TRBV5-1 to TRBJ2-3; TRBD2 is a possible D gene (5 bases). V dropped 0 bases and J dropped 3 bases, with 14 bases sitting between them. CDR3 length: 16 amino acids. Germline V CDR1 and CDR2: SGHRS, YFSETQ. The CDR3 DNA is TGCGCCAGCAGCTTGGGTCCGGGGATGGTAACAGATACGCAGTATTTT. Translated, it gives CASSLGPGMVTDTQYF.

Ten or more counts support this clonotype. This chain connects TRBV19 to TRBJ2-2; D remains ambiguous. Trimming removed 0 bases from V and 5 bases from J, with 4 bases in between. The CDR3 sequence is 13 residues long. CDR1 LNHDA and CDR2 SQIVND come from the germline V gene (reference sequence). Written as DNA, the CDR3 is TGTGCCAGTAGTATAGACTGGACCGGGGAGCTGTTTTTT. It codes for CASSIDWTGELFF.

This clonotype appeared many times. The chain links TRBV29-1 to TRBJ2-5; D is tentatively TRBD1 or TRBD2 (5 bases each). The CDR3 contains 13 residues. Per the germline V gene, CDR1 is SQVTM and CDR2 is ANQGSEA. V lost 6 bases and J 4 bases, leaving 15 bases between the germline ends. Here the CDR3 DNA reads TGCAGCGTAACCGGGACCAGCGGAGAGACCCAGTACTTC. The encoded protein is CSVTGTSGETQYF.

This clonotype was found once. The rearrangement links TRBV18 to TRBJ2-7, with 7 bases lining up with TRBD1. Germline V gene data show CDR1 as KGHSH and CDR2 as LQKENI. Trimming removed 6 bases from V and 4 bases from J; junction bases left unmatched: 6. The CDR3 has 13 residues. The DNA for the CDR3 is TGTGCCAGCTCCCAAATGGACAGGTACGAGCAGTACGTC. Amino acid sequence: CASSQMDRYEQYV.

The V call is TRBV2, the J call TRBJ1-4, with D perhaps matching TRBD1 (5 bases). The germline gives CDR1 SNHLY, CDR2 FYNNEI. CDR3 length: 13 amino acids. V was clipped by 7 bases and J by 7 bases, with 13 bases between them. This chain's CDR3 is CASMRGSGEKLFF. The CDR3 nucleotides read TGTGCCAGCATGAGGGGATCTGGTGAAAAACTGTTTTTT.

Only a few counts were recorded for this clonotype. The CDR3 DNA follows: TGTGCCAGTAGTCCGGGGTGGGGAGAGACCCAGTACTTC. This codes for CASSPGWGETQYF. The V gene is TRBV19, the J gene TRBJ2-5; possibly TRBD2 for D (5 bases). The V gene lost 5 bases and the J gene lost 4 bases, with 11 bases spanning the gap. Germline values: CDR1 LNHDA, CDR2 SQIVND (reference sequence). This CDR3 has 13 amino acids.

Only a few counts were recorded for this clonotype. J is TRBJ2-1 and V is TRBV11-2; 9 nucleotides line up with TRBD2. Germline V gene sequence: CDR1 SGHAT, CDR2 FQNNGV. Trimming cost V 5 bases and J 0 bases; bases outside gene matches: 5. The CDR3 loop spans 16 amino acids. Here the CDR3 reads CASSRRRGGSYNEQFF. Written as DNA, the CDR3 is TGTGCCAGCAGCCGGCGGCGGGGGGGCTCCTACAATGAGCAGTTCTTC.

This clonotype was picked up a small number of times. The chain carries TRBV5-6 and TRBJ2-1, with a possible D match to TRBD1 (6 bases). Between the trimmed V and J ends, which lost 5 bases and 5 bases, there was a span of 17 bases. The CDR3 consists of 15 residues. Germline CDR1 SGHDT, CDR2 YYEEEE. The CDR3 here is CASSLSGTPNNEQFF. The CDR3 nucleotides read TGTGCCAGCAGTTTATCCGGGACACCCAACAATGAGCAGTTCTTC.

The sample holds a few counts of this clonotype. V is TRBV5-5 and J is TRBJ2-3, with 8 bases identical to TRBD1. This CDR3 has 20 residues. Germline V gene lookup returns CDR1 SGHKS and CDR2 YYEKEE (reference sequence). The V and J ends lost 4 bases and 2 bases, in that order; junction bases with no gene match: 21. The CDR3 loop is CASSPFRGRFASTLTDTQYF. The CDR3 nucleotides read TGTGCCAGCAGCCCATTCAGGGGGCGCTTCGCTTCGACCCTCACAGATACGCAGTATTTT.

The table lists this clonotype with many counts. The chain couples TRBV27 to TRBJ1-2; D ambiguous. Germline V CDR1 and CDR2: MNHEY, SMNVEV (reference sequence). This CDR3 has 16 residues. The ends were cut back, 6 bases at V and 0 bases at J, with 17 bases in the middle. The CDR3 reads CASRGLWGEPNYGYTF. CDR3 nucleotides: TGTGCCAGCAGGGGATTGTGGGGAGAGCCTAACTATGGCTACACCTTC.

This chain links TRBV7-3 with TRBJ2-1; unclear D gene. The CDR3 is made up of 11 amino acids. The germline gives CDR1 SGHTA, CDR2 FQGTGA. With 5 bases removed from V and 9 bases from J, the gap between germline ends came to 8 bases. Here the CDR3 reads CASSDTGEQFF. CDR3 bases: TGTGCCAGCAGCGACACTGGTGAGCAGTTCTTC.

The chain carries TRBV16 and TRBJ2-7; D may be TRBD1 (5 bases). The germline V gene has CDR1 KGHSY and CDR2 FQNENV. Trimming cost V 5 bases and J 0 bases, with 11 bases left between them. The CDR3 runs 14 residues. Here the CDR3 reads CASSSSQGSYEQYF. The CDR3 DNA reads TGTGCCAGCAGCAGCTCTCAGGGCTCCTACGAGCAGTACTTC.

This clonotype was detected a few times. This chain joins TRBV10-2 and TRBJ2-7, with TRBD1 identical over 8 bases. With 5 bases clipped from V and 3 bases from J, the junction kept 6 bases outside the gene matches. This CDR3 has 14 amino acids. Germline V CDR1 and CDR2: WSHSY, SAAADI. CDR3 in DNA: TGCGCCAGCAGTTCGGACAGGGACAGCTACGAGCAGTACTTC. Its protein is CASSSDRDSYEQYF.

The table lists this clonotype with many counts. This chain links TRBV5-1 with TRBJ2-3; 9 positions match TRBD2. J was trimmed by 5 bases and V by 3 bases; bases with no gene match: 7. This CDR3 comprises 15 residues. Per germline, CDR1 SGHRS and CDR2 YFSETQ. The CDR3 DNA is TGCGCCAGCAGCTGGGGACTAGCTTTCGAAGATACGCAGTATTTT. Encoded protein: CASSWGLAFEDTQYF.

The chain has TRBV6-4 and TRBJ2-7, with 10 bases that match TRBD1. Unmatched junction bases numbered 4, after V lost 9 bases and J lost 2 bases. CDR3 size: 13 residues. CDR1 and CDR2 from the germline V gene are MRHNA and SNTAGT. In nucleotides, the CDR3 is TGTGCCAGGCCGGGACAGGGGACCTACGAGCAGTACTTC. It specifies CARPGQGTYEQYF.

This clonotype has a handful of counts. The genes are TRBV7-2 and TRBJ2-1; tentatively, D is TRBD2 (5 bases). V lost 8 bases and J lost 9, with 23 bases in between. Per germline, CDR1 SGHTA and CDR2 FQGNSA. This CDR3 has 15 residues. The CDR3 sequence is CASHQGSSRVGEQFF. In DNA, the CDR3 is TGTGCCAGCCACCAAGGGAGTTCCCGGGTGGGTGAGCAGTTCTTC.